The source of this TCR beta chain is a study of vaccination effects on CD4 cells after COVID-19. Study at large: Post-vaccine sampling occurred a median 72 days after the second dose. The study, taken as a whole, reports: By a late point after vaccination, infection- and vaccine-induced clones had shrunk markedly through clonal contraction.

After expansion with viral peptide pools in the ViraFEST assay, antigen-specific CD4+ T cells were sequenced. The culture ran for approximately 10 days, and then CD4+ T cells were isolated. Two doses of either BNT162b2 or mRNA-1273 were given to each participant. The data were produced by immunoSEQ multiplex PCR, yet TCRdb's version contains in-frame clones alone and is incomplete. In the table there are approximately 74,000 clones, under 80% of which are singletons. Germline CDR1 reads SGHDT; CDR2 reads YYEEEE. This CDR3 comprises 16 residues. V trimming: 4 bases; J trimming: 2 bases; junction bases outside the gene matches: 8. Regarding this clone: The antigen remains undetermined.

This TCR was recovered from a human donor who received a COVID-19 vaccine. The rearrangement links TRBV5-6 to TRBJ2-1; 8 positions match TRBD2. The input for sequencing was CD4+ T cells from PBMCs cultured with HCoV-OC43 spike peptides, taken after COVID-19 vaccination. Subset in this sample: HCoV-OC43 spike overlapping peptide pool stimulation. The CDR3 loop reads CASSNSGVTAYNEQFF. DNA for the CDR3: TGTGCCAGCAGCAATAGCGGGGTCACCGCCTACAATGAGCAGTTCTTC.